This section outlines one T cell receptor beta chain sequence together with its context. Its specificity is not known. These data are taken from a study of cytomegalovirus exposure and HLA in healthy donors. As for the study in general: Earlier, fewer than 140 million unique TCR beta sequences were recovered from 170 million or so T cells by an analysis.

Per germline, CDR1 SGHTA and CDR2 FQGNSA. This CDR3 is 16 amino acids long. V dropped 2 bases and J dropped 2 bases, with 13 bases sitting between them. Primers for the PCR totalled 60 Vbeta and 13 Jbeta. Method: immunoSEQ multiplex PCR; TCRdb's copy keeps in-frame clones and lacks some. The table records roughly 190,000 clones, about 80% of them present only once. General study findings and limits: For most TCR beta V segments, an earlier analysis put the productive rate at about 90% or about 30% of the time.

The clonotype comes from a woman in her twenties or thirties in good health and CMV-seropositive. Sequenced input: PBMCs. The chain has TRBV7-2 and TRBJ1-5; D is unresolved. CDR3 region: CASSLQTGVGNQPQHF. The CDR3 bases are TGTGCCAGCAGCTTACAAACCGGGGTGGGCAATCAGCCCCAGCATTTT.